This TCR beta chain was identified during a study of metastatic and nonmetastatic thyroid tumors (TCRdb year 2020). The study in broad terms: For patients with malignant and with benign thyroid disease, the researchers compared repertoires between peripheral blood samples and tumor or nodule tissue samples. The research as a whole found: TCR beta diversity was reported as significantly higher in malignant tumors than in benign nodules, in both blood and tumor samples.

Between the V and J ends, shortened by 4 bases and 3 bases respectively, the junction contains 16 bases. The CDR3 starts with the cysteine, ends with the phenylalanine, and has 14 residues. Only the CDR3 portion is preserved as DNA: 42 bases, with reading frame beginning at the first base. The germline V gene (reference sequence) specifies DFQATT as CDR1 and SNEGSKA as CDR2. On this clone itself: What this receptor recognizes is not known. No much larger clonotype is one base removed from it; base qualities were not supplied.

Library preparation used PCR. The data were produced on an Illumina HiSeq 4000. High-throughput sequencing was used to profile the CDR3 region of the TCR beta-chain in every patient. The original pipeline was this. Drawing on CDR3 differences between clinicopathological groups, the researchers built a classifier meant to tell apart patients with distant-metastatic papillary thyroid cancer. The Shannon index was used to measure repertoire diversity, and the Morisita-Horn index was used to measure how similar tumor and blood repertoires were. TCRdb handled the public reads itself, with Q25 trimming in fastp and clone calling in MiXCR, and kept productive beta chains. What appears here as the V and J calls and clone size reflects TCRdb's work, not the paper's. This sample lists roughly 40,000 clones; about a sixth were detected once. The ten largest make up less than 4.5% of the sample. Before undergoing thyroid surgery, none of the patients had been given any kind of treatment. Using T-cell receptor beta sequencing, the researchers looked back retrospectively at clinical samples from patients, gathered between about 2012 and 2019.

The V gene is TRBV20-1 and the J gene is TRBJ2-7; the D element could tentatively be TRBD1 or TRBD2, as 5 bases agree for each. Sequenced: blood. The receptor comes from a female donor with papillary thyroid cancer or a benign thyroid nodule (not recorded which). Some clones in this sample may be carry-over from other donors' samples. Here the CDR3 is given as CSAIPGRSFYEQYF. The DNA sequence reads TGCAGTGCTATCCCGGGACGGTCTTTCTACGAGCAGTACTTC.